This entry lists 6 T cell receptor beta chains sequenced from one sample in a study of cytomegalovirus exposure and HLA in healthy donors. A multiplex PCR was run with 60 Vbeta primers and 13 Jbeta primers. TCRdb's copy holds only in-frame clones and misses some; the assay was immunoSEQ multiplex PCR. This sample has more than 150,000 clones, with about 81% found just once. Sequencing input: PBMCs. These receptors were taken from a woman aged 18-29 years in good health and CMV-seronegative.

V gene TRBV6-5 combines with J gene TRBJ1-1, with 7 nucleotides matching TRBD1. J gave up 5 bases and V 2 bases, and 8 bases lay outside the gene matches. The CDR3 is 15 amino acids. Per the germline V gene, CDR1 is MNHEY and CDR2 is SVGAGI. DNA for the CDR3: TGTGCCAGCAGTTACGAAGGGGGCGCGGCAACTGAAGCTTTCTTT. Its protein product is CASSYEGGAATEAFF.

J is TRBJ2-5 and V is TRBV5-4; D might be TRBD1 (6 bases). CDR1 is SGHNT and CDR2 is YYREEE in the germline V gene (reference sequence). The CDR3 covers 13 residues. Between the trimmed V and J ends, which lost 5 bases and 5 bases, there was a span of 13 bases. Here the CDR3 DNA reads TGTGCCAGCAGGACACAGGGTGCGGAGACCCAGTACTTC. Translated: CASRTQGAETQYF.

Note on this clone: One junction end disagrees with the germline gene, perhaps due to a read error. DNA of the CDR3: TGTGCCAGCTCACCTTCTTACGGGAACGCCGGGGAGCTGTTTTTT. This sequence encodes CASSPSYGNAGELFF. The chain employs TRBV18 and TRBJ2-2; TRBD2 is a possible D gene (5 bases). The germline gives CDR1 KGHSH, CDR2 LQKENI. The CDR3 has 15 residues. The full variable domain, completed using reference TRBV18 and TRBJ2-2, is NAGVMQNPRHLVRRRGQEARLRCSPMKGHSHVYWYRQLPEEGLKFMVYLQKENIIDESGMPKERFSAEFPKEGPSILRIQQVVRGDSAAYFCASSPSYGNAGELFFGEGSRLTVL.

V is TRBV27 and J is TRBJ1-3, with 8 bases aligning to TRBD1. Trimming took 4 bases from V and 8 from J; bases not matched to a gene: 7. Germline V gene data show CDR1 as MNHEY and CDR2 as SMNVEV (reference sequence). This CDR3 region has 14 residues. The CDR3 spells CASSSLGQGHTIYF. The CDR3 nucleotides read TGTGCCAGCAGTTCACTCGGACAGGGCCACACCATATATTTT.

This chain connects TRBV6-5 to TRBJ2-1; 9 bases line up with TRBD2. Germline loops: CDR1 MNHEY, CDR2 SVGAGI. V lost 7 bases to trimming and J lost 7 bases; unmatched junction nucleotides: 8. The length of the CDR3 is 14 residues. The CDR3, as DNA: TGTGCCAGCATGGCGGGAGGGCCGTGGAATGAGCAGTTCTTC. Translating gives CASMAGGPWNEQFF.

The rearrangement joins TRBV14 to TRBJ2-2; the match to TRBD1 covers 10 bases. CDR1 is SGHDN and CDR2 is FVKESK in the germline V gene. Unmatched junction bases numbered 16, after V lost 4 bases and J lost 2 bases. The CDR3 extends over 20 amino acids. The CDR3 reads CASSRPRGGTGEGNTGELFF. For the CDR3, the DNA is TGTGCCAGCAGCCGCCCACGAGGAGGGACAGGGGAGGGTAACACCGGGGAGCTGTTTTTT.